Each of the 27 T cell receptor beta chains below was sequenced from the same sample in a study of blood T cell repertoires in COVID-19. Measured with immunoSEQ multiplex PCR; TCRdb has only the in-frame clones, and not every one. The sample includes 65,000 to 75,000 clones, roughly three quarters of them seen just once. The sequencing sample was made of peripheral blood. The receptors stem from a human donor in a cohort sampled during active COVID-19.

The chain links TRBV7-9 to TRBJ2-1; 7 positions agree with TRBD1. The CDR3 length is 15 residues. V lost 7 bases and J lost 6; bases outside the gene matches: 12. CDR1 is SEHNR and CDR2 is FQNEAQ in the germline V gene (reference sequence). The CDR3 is CASTDPTGMFNEQFF. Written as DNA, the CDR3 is TGTGCCAGCACCGACCCGACAGGGATGTTCAATGAGCAGTTCTTC.

The CDR3 here is CASSFTSGAGNEQFF. The CDR3 bases are TGTGCCAGCAGCTTCACTAGCGGAGCGGGGAATGAGCAGTTCTTC. The V call is TRBV7-2, the J call TRBJ2-1; 8 bases are shared with TRBD2. This CDR3 region has 15 residues. V lost 3 bases to trimming and J lost 7 bases; unmatched junction nucleotides: 8. CDR1 is SGHTA and CDR2 is FQGNSA in the germline V gene. Looking up the rest from reference TRBV7-2 and TRBJ2-1 gives the full variable domain: GAGVSQSPSNKVTEKGKDVELRCDPISGHTALYWYRQSLGQGLEFLIYFQGNSAPDKSGLPSDRFSAERTGGSVSTLTIQRTQQEDSAVYLCASSFTSGAGNEQFFGPGTRLTVL.

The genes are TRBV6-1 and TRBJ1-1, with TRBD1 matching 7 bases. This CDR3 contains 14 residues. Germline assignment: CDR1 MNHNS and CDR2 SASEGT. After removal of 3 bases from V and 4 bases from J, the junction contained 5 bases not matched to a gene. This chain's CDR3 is CASSETGTGTEAFF. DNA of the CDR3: TGTGCCAGCAGTGAGACAGGGACGGGCACTGAAGCTTTCTTT.

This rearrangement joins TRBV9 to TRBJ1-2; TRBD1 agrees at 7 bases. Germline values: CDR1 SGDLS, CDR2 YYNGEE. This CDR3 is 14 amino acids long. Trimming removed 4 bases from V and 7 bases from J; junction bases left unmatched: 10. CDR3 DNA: TGTGCCAGCAGCCCTAGACAGGGACCGGGTGGCTACACCTTC. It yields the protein CASSPRQGPGGYTF.

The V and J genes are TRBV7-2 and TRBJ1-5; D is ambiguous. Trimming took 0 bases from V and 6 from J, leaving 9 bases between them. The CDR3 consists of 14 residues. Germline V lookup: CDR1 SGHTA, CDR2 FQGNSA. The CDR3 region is CASSLAGSGQPQHF. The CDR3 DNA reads TGTGCCAGCAGCTTAGCGGGGAGTGGTCAGCCCCAGCATTTT.

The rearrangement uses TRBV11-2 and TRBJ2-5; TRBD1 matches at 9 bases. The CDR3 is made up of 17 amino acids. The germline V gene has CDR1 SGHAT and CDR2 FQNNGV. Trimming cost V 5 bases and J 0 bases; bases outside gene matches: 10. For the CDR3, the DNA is TGTGCCAGCAGCCGGACAGGGGTCCCCTTGTACCAAGAGACCCAGTACTTC. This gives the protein CASSRTGVPLYQETQYF.

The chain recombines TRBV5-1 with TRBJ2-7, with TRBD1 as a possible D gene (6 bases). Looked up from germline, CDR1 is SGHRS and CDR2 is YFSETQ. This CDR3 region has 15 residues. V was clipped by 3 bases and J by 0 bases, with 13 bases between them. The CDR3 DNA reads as TGCGCCAGCAGCTACGACAGGCCCTCCTCCTACGAGCAGTACTTC. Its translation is CASSYDRPSSYEQYF.

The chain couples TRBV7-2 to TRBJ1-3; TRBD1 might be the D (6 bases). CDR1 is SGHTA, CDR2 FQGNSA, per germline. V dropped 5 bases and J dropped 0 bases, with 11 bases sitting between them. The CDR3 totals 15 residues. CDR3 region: CASSLQGGSGNTIYF. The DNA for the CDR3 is TGTGCCAGCAGCCTCCAAGGGGGCTCTGGAAACACCATATATTTT.

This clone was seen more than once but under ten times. The CDR3 coding sequence is TGTGCCAGCAGTTTATTTGAGACTAGTAACGAGCAGTACTTC. Translating gives CASSLFETSNEQYF. V usage is TRBV27 and J usage is TRBJ2-7; tentatively, D is TRBD2 (6 bases). Per germline, CDR1 MNHEY and CDR2 SMNVEV (reference sequence). Trimming removed 1 base at V and 5 bases at J, with 12 bases between. This CDR3 has 14 amino acids.

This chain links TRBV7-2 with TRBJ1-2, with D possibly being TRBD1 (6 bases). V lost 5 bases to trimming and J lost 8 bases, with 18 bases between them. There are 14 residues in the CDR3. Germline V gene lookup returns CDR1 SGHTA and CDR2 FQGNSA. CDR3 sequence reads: CASSKDSAGQGYTF. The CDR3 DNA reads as TGTGCCAGCAGCAAGGACAGTGCCGGGCAGGGCTACACCTTC.

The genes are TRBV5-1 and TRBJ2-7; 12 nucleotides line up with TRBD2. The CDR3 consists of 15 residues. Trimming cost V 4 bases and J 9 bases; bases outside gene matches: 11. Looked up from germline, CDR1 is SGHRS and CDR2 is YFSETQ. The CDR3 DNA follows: TGCGCCAGCAGCCCTCTGACTAGCGGGGGCCCCCGGCAGTACTTC. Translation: CASSPLTSGGPRQYF.

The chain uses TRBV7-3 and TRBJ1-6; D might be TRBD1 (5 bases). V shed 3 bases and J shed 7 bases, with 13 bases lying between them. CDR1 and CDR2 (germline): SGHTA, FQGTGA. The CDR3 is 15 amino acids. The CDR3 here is CASSLGTGRNSPLHF. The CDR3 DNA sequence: TGTGCCAGCAGCTTGGGTACAGGAAGAAATTCACCCCTCCACTTT.

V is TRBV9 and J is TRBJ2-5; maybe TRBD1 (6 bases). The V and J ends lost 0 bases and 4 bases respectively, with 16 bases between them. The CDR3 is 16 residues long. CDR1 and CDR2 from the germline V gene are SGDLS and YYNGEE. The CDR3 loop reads CASSVGRTVSGETQYF. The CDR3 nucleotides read TGTGCCAGCAGCGTAGGTCGGACAGTATCAGGAGAGACCCAGTACTTC.

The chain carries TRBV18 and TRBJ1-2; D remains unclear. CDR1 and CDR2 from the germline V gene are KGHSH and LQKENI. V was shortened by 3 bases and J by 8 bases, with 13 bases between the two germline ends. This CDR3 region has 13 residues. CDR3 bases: TGTGCCAGCTCACCGGCGAACGGGGTCGGCTACACCTTC. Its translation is CASSPANGVGYTF.

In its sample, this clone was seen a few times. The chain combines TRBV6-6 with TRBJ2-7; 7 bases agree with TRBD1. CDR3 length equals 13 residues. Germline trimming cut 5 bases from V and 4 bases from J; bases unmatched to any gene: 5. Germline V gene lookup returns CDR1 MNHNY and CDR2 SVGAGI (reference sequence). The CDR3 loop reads CASSPPTGYEQYF. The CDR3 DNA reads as TGTGCCAGCAGTCCCCCGACAGGGTACGAGCAGTACTTC.

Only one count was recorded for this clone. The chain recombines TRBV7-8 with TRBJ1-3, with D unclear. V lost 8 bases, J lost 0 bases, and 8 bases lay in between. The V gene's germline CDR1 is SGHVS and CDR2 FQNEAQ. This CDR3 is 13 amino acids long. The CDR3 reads CASARFSGNTIYF. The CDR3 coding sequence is TGTGCCAGCGCTCGGTTCTCTGGAAACACCATATATTTT.

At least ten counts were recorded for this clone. The CDR3 loop is CSVRTGYEKLFF. The DNA of the CDR3 is TGCAGCGTGCGGACAGGGTATGAAAAACTGTTTTTT. V is TRBV29-1 and J is TRBJ1-4; 8 nucleotides line up with TRBD1. With V trimmed by 6 bases and J by 6 bases, 3 bases remained unmatched. Germline V gene data show CDR1 as SQVTM and CDR2 as ANQGSEA. The CDR3 is 12 amino acids.

The CDR3, as DNA: TGTGCCAGCAGTAAACAGGGCTCTGGAAACACCATATATTTT. Residues: CASSKQGSGNTIYF. The chain uses TRBV27 and TRBJ1-3, with a tentative D call TRBD1 (6 bases). Per the germline V gene, CDR1 is MNHEY and CDR2 is SMNVEV (reference sequence). V was cut by 5 bases and J by 0 bases, with 8 bases left in between. The CDR3 sequence is 14 residues long.

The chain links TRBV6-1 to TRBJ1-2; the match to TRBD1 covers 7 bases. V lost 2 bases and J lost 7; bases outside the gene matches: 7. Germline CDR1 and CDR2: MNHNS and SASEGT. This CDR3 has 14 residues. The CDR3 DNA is TGTGCCAGCAGTGAAACAGGGGTGTTAGCTGGCTACACCTTC. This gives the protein CASSETGVLAGYTF.

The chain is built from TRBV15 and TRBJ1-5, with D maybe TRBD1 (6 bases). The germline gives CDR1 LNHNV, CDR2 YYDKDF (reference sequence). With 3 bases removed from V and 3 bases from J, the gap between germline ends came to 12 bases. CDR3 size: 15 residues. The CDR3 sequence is CATSRGGGPNQPQHF. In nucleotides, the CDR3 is TGTGCCACCAGCAGGGGCGGGGGCCCCAATCAGCCCCAGCATTTT.

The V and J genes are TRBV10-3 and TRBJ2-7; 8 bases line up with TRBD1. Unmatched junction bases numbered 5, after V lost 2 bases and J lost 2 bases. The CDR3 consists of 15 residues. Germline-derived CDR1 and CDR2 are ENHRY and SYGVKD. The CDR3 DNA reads TGTGCCATCAGTGAGCCGGGACAGGCTACCTACGAGCAGTACTTC. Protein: CAISEPGQATYEQYF.

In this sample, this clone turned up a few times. DNA of the CDR3: TGTGCCAGCAGCTTATTTTCACTAGCGAGCCGACCGAGGGGTGAGCAGTTCTTC. Translating it yields CASSLFSLASRPRGEQFF. V is TRBV7-8 and J is TRBJ2-1, with 7 bases fitting TRBD2. CDR3 size: 18 residues. Germline V lookup: CDR1 SGHVS, CDR2 FQNEAQ. V was pared by 2 bases and J by 9 bases, with 19 bases of the junction left unmatched.

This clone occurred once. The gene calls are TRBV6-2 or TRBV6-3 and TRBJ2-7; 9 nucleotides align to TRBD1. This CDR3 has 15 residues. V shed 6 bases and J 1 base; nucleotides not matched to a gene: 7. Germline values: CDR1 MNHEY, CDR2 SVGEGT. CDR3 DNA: TGTGCCAGCAGCCCGACCGGGACAGGGTCCTACGAGCAGTACGTC. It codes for CASSPTGTGSYEQYV.

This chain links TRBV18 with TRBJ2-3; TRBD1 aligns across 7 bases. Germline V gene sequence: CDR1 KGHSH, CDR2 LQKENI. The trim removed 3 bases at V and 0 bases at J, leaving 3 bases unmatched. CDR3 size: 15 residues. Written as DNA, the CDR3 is TGTGCCAGCTCACCTACAGGGGATAGCACAGATACGCAGTATTTT. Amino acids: CASSPTGDSTDTQYF.

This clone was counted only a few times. The CDR3 here is CASSLDLAPYNEQFF. The CDR3, as DNA: TGCGCCAGCAGCTTGGATCTAGCGCCTTACAATGAGCAGTTCTTC. This sequence joins TRBV5-1 and TRBJ2-1; tentatively, D is TRBD2 (6 bases). CDR3 length equals 15 residues. V dropped 0 bases and J dropped 4 bases, with 11 bases sitting between them. Germline V gives CDR1 SGHRS, CDR2 YFSETQ.

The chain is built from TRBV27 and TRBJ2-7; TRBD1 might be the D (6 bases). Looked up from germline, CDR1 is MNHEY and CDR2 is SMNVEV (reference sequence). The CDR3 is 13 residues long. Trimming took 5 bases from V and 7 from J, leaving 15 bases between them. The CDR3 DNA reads TGTGCCAGCAGTCCCTGGACAGTGGGGGAGCAGTACTTC. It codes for CASSPWTVGEQYF.

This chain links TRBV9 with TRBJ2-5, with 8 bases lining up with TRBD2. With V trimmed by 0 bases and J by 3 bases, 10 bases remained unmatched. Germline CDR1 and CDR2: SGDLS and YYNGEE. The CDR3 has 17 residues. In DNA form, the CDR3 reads TGTGCCAGCAGCGTAGGTCTCGCGGGGGGAGCCGAAGAGACCCAGTACTTC. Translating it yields CASSVGLAGGAEETQYF.